This note documents a single T cell receptor beta chain sequence. Generated by immunoSEQ multiplex PCR, the TCRdb table keeps only in-frame clones and is missing some. The table lists around 80,000 clones, around 94% of them singletons. The sample comes from a study of technical replicates of blood from a handful of donors. CDR1 SGHTA and CDR2 FQGNSA come from the germline V gene. With V trimmed by 3 bases and J by 5 bases, 8 bases remained unmatched. This CDR3 spans 16 amino acids. The source is a human donor in good health. The sequencing input was T cells isolated from PBMCs. This rearrangement joins TRBV7-2 to TRBJ2-7; 12 bases are shared with TRBD2. Here the CDR3 DNA reads TGTGCCAGCAGCTTCTTATCTAGCGGGAGGGCAGACGAGCAGTACTTC. Its protein product is CASSFLSSGRADEQYF.